Ten or more counts support the clone carrying this T cell receptor (beta chain). Antigen unknown. The data originate from a study of human T cells and chemical hapten exposure. About the study: Slight volume differences across pooled libraries mainly accounted for varying per-sample TCR yields.

Time point indicated: patch test 2, 6 weeks after DPC sensitization. As for treatment: therapeutic diphenylcyclopropenone sensitization with weekly scalp DPC. Study conclusions and caveats: Relative to controls, expanded TCRs formed significantly more large CDR3 similarity clusters. Positive correlation was observed between PT1 expanded TCR counts and patch test score.

One entry per CDR3 protein, called by TCRdb with MiXCR from the RACE reads. Of 85,000 to 100,000 distinct CDR3 sequences in the sample, 11% were seen once. CDR1 is SNHLY, CDR2 FYNNEI, per germline. V shed 4 bases, J shed 8 bases, and the junction held 1 base outside the gene matches. CDR3 length: 12 residues. The chain employs TRBV2 and TRBJ2-1; 8 positions match TRBD2. This TCR derives from a man in his forties or fifties with alopecia areata. Some clones in this sample may be carry-over from other donors' samples. Material: whole blood, obtained in connection with sensitization to the hapten diphenylcyclopropenone (DPC). This chain's CDR3 is CASSGLAYEQFF. CDR3 DNA: TGTGCCAGCAGTGGACTAGCGTATGAGCAGTTCTTC.